This entry lists 14 T cell receptor beta chains sequenced from one sample in a study of T cells in localized non-small cell lung cancer. Here immunoSEQ multiplex PCR was the method, and the copy in TCRdb shows in-frame clones only, minus some. The sample contains hundreds of clones, 36% of which appear only once. The sequencing used lung tumor tissue, collected before any cancer treatment. Every receptor here comes from a man between 35 and 75 years old with stage III lung adenocarcinoma.

This clone is classed as hyperexpanded (1% or more). The rearrangement uses TRBV11-3 and TRBJ2-7, with 8 positions matching TRBD1. With 4 bases clipped from V and 0 bases from J, the junction kept 8 bases outside the gene matches. This CDR3 region has 16 residues. Germline loops: CDR1 SGHNT, CDR2 YENEEA. The CDR3 here is CASSSLLTGASYEQYF. The CDR3, as DNA: TGTGCCAGCAGCTCCCTTTTGACAGGGGCCTCCTACGAGCAGTACTTC.

This clone appeared a few times. The chain links TRBV11-3 to TRBJ2-3; a weak D match, TRBD2 (7 bases). The CDR3 covers 17 residues. The V and J ends lost 4 bases and 7 bases respectively, with 24 bases between them. From germline, CDR1 is SGHNT and CDR2 YENEEA. DNA for the CDR3: TGTGCCAGCAGCTATTCCGGGACAACTGAGGGGGGGAATACGCAGTATTTT. Residues: CASSYSGTTEGGNTQYF.

CDR3 loop: CASSLAFANTEAFF. The CDR3 nucleotides are TGTGCCAGCAGCTTGGCATTCGCGAACACTGAAGCTTTCTTT. V and J are TRBV11-3 and TRBJ1-1; D uncertain. In germline, CDR1 is SGHNT, CDR2 YENEEA. This CDR3 is built from 14 residues. V was pared by 3 bases and J by 1 base, with 9 bases between. Complete variable domain (other parts from reference TRBV11-3 and TRBJ1-1): EAGVVQSPRYKIIEKKQPVAFWCNPISGHNTLYWYLQNLGQGPELLIRYENEEAVDDSQLPKDRFSAERLKGVDSTLKIQPAELGDSAVYLCASSLAFANTEAFFGQGTRLTVV.

The rearrangement joins TRBV6-8 to TRBJ1-6, with D possibly matching TRBD1 (6 bases). CDR1 MNHGY and CDR2 SAAAGT come from the germline V gene. The CDR3 runs 13 residues. Trimming took 6 bases from V and 9 from J, leaving 12 bases between them. The CDR3, as DNA: TGTGCCAGCAGATACCAGGGGTCTTCACCCCTCCACTTT. As protein: CASRYQGSSPLHF.

This clone is large within its sample. This chain uses TRBV28 with TRBJ2-2; D is perhaps TRBD2 (6 bases). Germline V lookup: CDR1 MDHEN, CDR2 SYDVKM. The CDR3 consists of 13 residues. V shed 6 bases and J shed 5 bases, with 10 bases lying between them. CDR3 region: CASSHRGTGELFF. CDR3 sequence (DNA): TGTGCCAGCAGCCACCGGGGGACCGGGGAGCTGTTTTTT.

This rearrangement joins TRBV14 to TRBJ2-7; D uncertain. Trimming took 4 bases from V and 3 from J, leaving 10 bases between them. CDR3 length: 13 residues. Germline loops: CDR1 SGHDN, CDR2 FVKESK. Written as DNA, the CDR3 is TGTGCCAGCAGCCCCACCTTGGACTACGAGCAGTACTTC. This encodes CASSPTLDYEQYF. The full variable domain, with the rest looked up from reference TRBV14 and TRBJ2-7, is EAGVTQFPSHSVIEKGQTVTLRCDPISGHDNLYWYRRVMGKEIKFLLHFVKESKQDESGMPNNRFLAERTGGTYSTLKVQPAELEDSGVYFCASSPTLDYEQYFGPGTRLTVT.

This clone was counted between two and nine times. The chain joins TRBV9 to TRBJ1-5; 7 nucleotides match TRBD1. J lost 2 bases, V lost 5 bases, and 4 bases had no gene match. CDR1 SGDLS and CDR2 YYNGEE come from the germline V gene. The CDR3 loop spans 14 amino acids. CDR3 nucleotide sequence: TGTGCCAGCAGAGAGGGGGCTGGCAATCAGCCCCAGCATTTT. It is translated as CASREGAGNQPQHF.

This chain uses TRBV12-5 with TRBJ2-3; 11 positions match TRBD2. CDR3 length: 12 residues. Germline CDR1 reads LGHNT; CDR2 reads FRNRAP. CDR3 loop: CATSGGTDTQYF. The CDR3 bases are TGTGCGACTAGCGGGGGCACAGATACGCAGTATTTT.

A few counts support this clone. J is TRBJ1-3 and V is TRBV9; D gene uncertain. V lost 5 bases to trimming and J lost 1 base, with 4 bases between them. CDR3 length equals 12 residues. Germline assignment: CDR1 SGDLS and CDR2 YYNGEE. Here the CDR3 reads CASSGSGNTIYF. The DNA of the CDR3 is TGTGCCAGCAGTGGATCTGGAAACACCATATATTTT.

This clone is classed as large (0.1 to 1%). The chain links TRBV11-3 to TRBJ2-7; D might be TRBD2 (5 bases). Germline-derived CDR1 and CDR2 are SGHNT and YENEEA. There are 15 residues in the CDR3. V gave up 1 base and J gave up 5 bases, with 15 bases separating them. CDR3 protein: CASSLGVGSADEQYF. As DNA, the CDR3 is TGTGCCAGCAGCTTAGGGGTGGGTAGCGCCGACGAGCAGTACTTC. The full variable domain, its missing parts supplied by reference TRBV11-3 and TRBJ2-7, is EAGVVQSPRYKIIEKKQPVAFWCNPISGHNTLYWYLQNLGQGPELLIRYENEEAVDDSQLPKDRFSAERLKGVDSTLKIQPAELGDSAVYLCASSLGVGSADEQYFGPGTRLTVT.

This clone is categorized as large. The chain links TRBV7-2 to TRBJ1-2; weak D call: TRBD1 (6 bases). This CDR3 has 13 amino acids. Germline V gene sequence: CDR1 SGHTA, CDR2 FQGNSA. Trimming took off 5 bases at V and 8 bases at J, with 15 bases between the two ends. DNA of the CDR3: TGTGCCAGCAGCCCAAACGGAGGGACAGGCTACACCTTC. The encoded protein is CASSPNGGTGYTF.

The CDR3 loop is CASSPGTGWGSEAFF. Written as DNA, the CDR3 is TGTGCCAGCAGTCCCGGGACAGGTTGGGGCTCTGAAGCTTTCTTT. V gene TRBV6-8 combines with J gene TRBJ1-1; 8 nucleotides align to TRBD1. The CDR3 covers 15 residues. The V and J ends lost 5 bases and 6 bases, in that order; junction bases with no gene match: 11. The germline V gene has CDR1 MNHGY and CDR2 SAAAGT.

The V call is TRBV19, the J call TRBJ2-1, with TRBD2 matching over 15 bases. Germline lookup yields CDR1 LNHDA and CDR2 SQIVND (reference sequence). V trimming: 5 bases; J trimming: 12 bases; junction bases outside the gene matches: 8. This CDR3 contains 15 residues. The CDR3 sequence: CASSSRTSGGVRQFF. DNA for the CDR3: TGTGCCAGTAGTTCGAGGACTAGCGGGGGGGTTAGGCAGTTCTTC.

The chain links TRBV5-1 to TRBJ2-1; 9 bases line up with TRBD2. V gave up 3 bases and J gave up 4 bases; unmatched junction bases: 8. This CDR3 has 16 amino acids. Germline V gene data show CDR1 as SGHRS and CDR2 as YFSETQ. The CDR3 region is CASSSLPSGEYNEQFF. CDR3 DNA: TGCGCCAGCAGCTCACTTCCTAGCGGGGAGTACAATGAGCAGTTCTTC.